These T cell receptor beta chains were read from a single sample in a study of cytomegalovirus exposure and HLA in healthy donors. Using immunoSEQ multiplex PCR, the repertoire was profiled, and TCRdb retains in-frame clones only, with some absent. The sample carries approximately 210,000 clones, just over 85% recorded once. Sequenced: PBMCs. These receptors all come from a woman between 18 and 29 years old in good health and CMV-seronegative. Each CDR3 is given with its conserved first and last residue. A D gene is named only where the DNA matches it firmly. Rows give clone size only sometimes, using once, few, many, or a class for an expanded clone.

J,length,V,size,D,DNA,CDR3
TRBJ2-7,14,TRBV19,few,TRBD1,TGTGCCACCCTGGCCGCACAGGGGCATTGCGAGCAGTACTTC,CATLAAQGHCEQYF
TRBJ2-5,16,TRBV28,.,.,TGTGCCAGCAGTCCCGAATCCGCGGGCTTTAGGGAGACCCAGTACTTC,CASSPESAGFRETQYF
TRBJ1-1,15,TRBV28,.,.,TGTGCCAGCAGCCCCTCTTACAGAAAGAACACTGAAGCTTTCTTT,CASSPSYRKNTEAFF
TRBJ2-2,15,TRBV19,.,.,TGTGCCAGTAGTACCCCCCTAGTTAACACCGGGGAGCTGTTTTTT,CASSTPLVNTGELFF
TRBJ2-2,16,TRBV2,.,TRBD2,TGTGCCAGCAAGGGCCGGGGACTAGCAAGCACCGGGGAGCTGTTTTTT,CASKGRGLASTGELFF
TRBJ1-2,18,TRBV28,.,.,TGTGCCAGCAGCGTACCCCAAACACTCACGGAGACTAACTATGGCTACACCTTC,CASSVPQTLTETNYGYTF
TRBJ2-3,15,TRBV5-1,.,.,TGCGCCAGCAGCCCACGGACAGACCGCACAGATACGCAGTATTTT,CASSPRTDRTDTQYF
TRBJ1-4,12,TRBV15,.,.,TGTGCCACCAGCAGCCTCCCTGAAAAACTGTTTTTT,CATSSLPEKLFF
TRBJ1-2,16,TRBV25-1,few,.,TGTGCCAGCAGCTTCTCCCCGGGGGACGGCCCCTATGGCTACACCTTC,CASSFSPGDGPYGYTF
TRBJ1-2,17,TRBV5-1,.,TRBD1,TGCGCCAGCAGCTGGAGGACAGGGGGGCGCGCCACCTATGGCTACACCTTC,CASSWRTGGRATYGYTF
TRBJ2-2,14,TRBV5-1,once,.,TGCGCCAGCAAGGCAGCGGCGAACACCGGGGAGCTGTTTTTT,CASKAAANTGELFF
TRBJ2-2,15,TRBV28,.,TRBD1,TGTGCCAGCAGTTTACTGGACAGGGCAACCGGGGAGCTGTTTTTT,CASSLLDRATGELFF
TRBJ2-6,19,TRBV5-1,.,.,TGCGCCAGCAGCTTGGGAGGCGGGTTTATCCGCTCTGGGGCCAACGTCCTGACTTTC,CASSLGGGFIRSGANVLTF
TRBJ2-3,15,TRBV5-5,.,TRBD2,TGTGCCAGCAGCTTAACTAGCGGGAATTCCGATACGCAGTATTTT,CASSLTSGNSDTQYF